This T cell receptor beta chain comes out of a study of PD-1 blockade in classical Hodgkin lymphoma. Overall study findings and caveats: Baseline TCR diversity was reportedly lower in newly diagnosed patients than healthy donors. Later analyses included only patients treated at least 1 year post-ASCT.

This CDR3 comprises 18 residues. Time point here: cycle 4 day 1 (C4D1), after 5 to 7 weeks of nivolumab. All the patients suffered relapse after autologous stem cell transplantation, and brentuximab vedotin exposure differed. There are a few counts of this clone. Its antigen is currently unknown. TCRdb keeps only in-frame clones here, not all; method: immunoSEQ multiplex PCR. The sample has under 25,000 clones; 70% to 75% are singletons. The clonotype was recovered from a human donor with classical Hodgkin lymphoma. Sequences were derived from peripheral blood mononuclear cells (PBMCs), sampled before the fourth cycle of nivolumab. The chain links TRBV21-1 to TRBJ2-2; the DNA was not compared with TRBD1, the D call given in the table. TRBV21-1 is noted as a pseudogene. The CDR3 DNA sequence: TGTGCCAGCAGCAAAAGGCACCGGGACAGGGGAAACACCGGGGAGCTGTTTTTT. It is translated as CASSKRHRDRGNTGELFF.